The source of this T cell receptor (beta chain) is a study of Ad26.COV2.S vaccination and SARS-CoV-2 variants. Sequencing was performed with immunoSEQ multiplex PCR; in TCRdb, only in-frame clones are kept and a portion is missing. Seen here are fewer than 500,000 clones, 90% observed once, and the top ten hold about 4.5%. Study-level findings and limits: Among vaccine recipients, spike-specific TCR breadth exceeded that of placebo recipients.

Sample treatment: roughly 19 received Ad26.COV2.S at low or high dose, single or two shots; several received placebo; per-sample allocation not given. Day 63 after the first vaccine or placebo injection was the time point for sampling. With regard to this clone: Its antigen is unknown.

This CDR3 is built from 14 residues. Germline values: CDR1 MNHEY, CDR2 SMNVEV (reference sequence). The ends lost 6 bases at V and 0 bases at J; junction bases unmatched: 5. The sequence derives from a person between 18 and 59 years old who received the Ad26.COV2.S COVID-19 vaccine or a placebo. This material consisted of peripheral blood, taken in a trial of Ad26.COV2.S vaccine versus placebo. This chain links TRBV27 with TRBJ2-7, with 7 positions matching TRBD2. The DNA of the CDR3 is TGTGCCAGCAGCTGGGGCGGGGGCTCCTACGAGCAGTACTTC. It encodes CASSWGGGSYEQYF.